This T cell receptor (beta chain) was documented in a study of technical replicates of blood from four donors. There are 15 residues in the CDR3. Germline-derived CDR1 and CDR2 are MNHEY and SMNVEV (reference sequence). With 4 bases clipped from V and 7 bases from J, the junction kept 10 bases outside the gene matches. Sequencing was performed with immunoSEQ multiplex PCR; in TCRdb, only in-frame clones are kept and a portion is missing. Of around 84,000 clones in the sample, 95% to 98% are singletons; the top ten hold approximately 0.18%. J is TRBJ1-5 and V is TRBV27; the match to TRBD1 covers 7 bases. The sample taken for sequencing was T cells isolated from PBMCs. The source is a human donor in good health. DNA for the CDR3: TGTGCCAGCAGTTCCCGGACAGGAGGAGGACAGCCCCAGCATTTT. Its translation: CASSSRTGGGQPQHF.